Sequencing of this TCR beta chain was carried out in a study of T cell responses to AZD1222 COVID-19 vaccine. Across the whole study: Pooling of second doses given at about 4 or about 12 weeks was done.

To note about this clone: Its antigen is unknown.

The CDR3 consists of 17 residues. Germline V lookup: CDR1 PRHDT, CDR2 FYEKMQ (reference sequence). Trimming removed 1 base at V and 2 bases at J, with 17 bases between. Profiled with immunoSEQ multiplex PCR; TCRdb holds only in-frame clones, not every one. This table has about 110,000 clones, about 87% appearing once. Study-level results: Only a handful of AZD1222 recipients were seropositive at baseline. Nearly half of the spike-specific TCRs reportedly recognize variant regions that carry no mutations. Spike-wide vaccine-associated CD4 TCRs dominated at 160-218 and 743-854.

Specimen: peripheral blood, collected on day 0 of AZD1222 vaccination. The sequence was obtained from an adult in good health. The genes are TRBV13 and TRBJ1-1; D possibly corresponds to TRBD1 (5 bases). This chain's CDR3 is CASSLEGLGGSNTEAFF. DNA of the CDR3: TGTGCCAGCAGCTTAGAGGGGCTGGGGGGGTCAAACACTGAAGCTTTCTTT.